This T cell receptor (beta chain) was sequenced in a study of blood T cells in healthy people across ages. This CDR3 has 13 residues. The V segment lost 3 bases and the J segment 6 bases; nucleotides outside the gene matches: 5. Germline V gene lookup returns CDR1 DFQATT and CDR2 SNEGSKA (reference sequence). Primed by a sample-barcoded 5' primer and a J-beta primer mix, a second PCR proceeded for about 7 to 11 cycles. All samples yielded 3 million or more CDR3-containing paired-end reads. TCRdb reprocessed the 5' RACE reads with MiXCR, giving one entry per CDR3 protein. This table has hundreds of thousands of distinct CDR3 sequences, more than 40% appearing once. Broader study findings: The study regarded diversity estimates from one million T cells as underestimates.

A note on this clonotype: Its antigen remains unidentified.

Drawn from each donor were 8.5 to 10 milliliters of peripheral blood. Per-sample PBMC isolation yielded at least 7 million cells. The sample was blood. The sequence was collected from a woman in her fifties or sixties in good health. The V gene is TRBV20-1, the J gene TRBJ2-1; TRBD1 matches at 7 bases. The CDR3 sequence is CSASPDRVNEQFF. As DNA, the CDR3 is TGCAGTGCTAGCCCAGACAGGGTCAATGAGCAGTTCTTC.